This T cell receptor (beta chain) originates from a study of blood T cell repertoires in COVID-19. As for the study in general: Samples taken during acute and convalescent COVID-19 were collected in the United States, Italy and Spain. In each case, the material was cDNA or gDNA derived from T cells, B-cell-depleted T cells, or PBMCs.

Profiled with immunoSEQ multiplex PCR; TCRdb holds only in-frame clones, not every one. There are hundreds of thousands of clones in the sample; 80% to 90% occur only once, and 3% lies in the top ten. The V gene's germline CDR1 is DFQATT and CDR2 SNEGSKA (reference sequence). Trimming left V 3 bases short and J 0 bases short, with 15 bases between. This CDR3 contains 17 residues. It was during active infection that Seattle patients were enrolled and then longitudinally followed. The clonotype comes from a woman younger than 45 with COVID-19, enrolled during active disease. The chain combines TRBV20-1 with TRBJ1-6, with no clear D. Sequencing was done on a sample of peripheral blood. CDR3 residues: CSASGGELSSYNSPLHF. The CDR3 nucleotides read TGCAGTGCTAGTGGCGGAGAGCTAAGCTCCTATAATTCACCCCTCCACTTT.